The table lists the clone carrying this T cell receptor (beta chain) with a few counts. No antigen is known for it. The sample is drawn from a study of glioma-infiltrating T cells. Whole-study results and caveats: Non-neoplastic patients had below-expected tissue-blood divergence, while all gliomas exceeded expectation. CDR3 overlap between tissue and blood was very small.

Amplification of TCR alpha and beta CDR3 regions from RNA used iRepertoire nested multiplex PCR. One-step reverse transcription and amplification started from approximately 100-400 ng of tissue mRNA or PBMC total RNA. Via MiXCR, TCRdb re-called the multiplex PCR reads, giving one row per CDR3 protein. Among about 130,000 distinct CDR3 sequences, about 23% were seen once, and the ten largest hold roughly 15%. V lost 8 bases, J lost 8 bases, and 17 bases stayed unmatched. Looked up from germline, CDR1 is SNHLY and CDR2 is FYNNEI. There are 16 residues in the CDR3. The sequenced material came from glioma tissue, nonneoplastic brain tissue, or PBMCs (not recorded which). This chain connects TRBV2 to TRBJ2-1, with 8 bases that match TRBD2. This sequence was found in a human donor with low-grade glioma or glioblastoma, undergoing nonglioma brain surgery, or in good health (not recorded which). DNA for the CDR3: TGTGCCAGCTCCTCCACCCCAAGCGGGAGTGACGATGAGCAGTTCTTC. Translating gives CASSSTPSGSDDEQFF.